A single sample is the source of the 3 T cell receptor beta chains below, sequenced in a study of cytomegalovirus exposure and HLA in healthy donors. The PCR employed 60 Vbeta primers together with 13 Jbeta primers. Clones were read by immunoSEQ multiplex PCR, and TCRdb kept only the in-frame ones, dropping some. The sample gives some 150,000 clones, over 70% of which show up once; around 7% is in the top ten. Sequenced: PBMCs. All receptors come from a man aged 30 to 45 in good health and CMV-seronegative.

This clone was detected a few times. This same CDR3 is encoded by further DNA sequences in the sample. The chain uses TRBV27 and TRBJ2-7; D may be TRBD1 (5 bases). Per germline, CDR1 MNHEY and CDR2 SMNVEV (reference sequence). Trimming stripped 5 bases from V and 3 bases from J, with 11 bases between. The CDR3 has 13 amino acids. DNA of the CDR3: TGTGCCAGCAGTCTACGACAGAGCTACGAGCAGTACTTC. Translating gives CASSLRQSYEQYF.

V and J are TRBV28 and TRBJ1-5, with TRBD1 matching over 7 bases. The CDR3 spans 14 residues. CDR1 and CDR2 (germline): MDHEN, SYDVKM. The junction had 6 bases not matched to a gene; V was cut back by 6 bases and J by 4 bases. Here the CDR3 reads CASSTGQANQPQHF. The CDR3 DNA follows: TGTGCCAGCAGCACAGGACAGGCAAATCAGCCCCAGCATTTT.

The chain joins TRBV5-4 to TRBJ2-7, with D perhaps matching TRBD2 (6 bases). The CDR3 sequence is 15 residues long. Per germline, CDR1 SGHNT and CDR2 YYREEE (reference sequence). V lost 4 bases to trimming and J lost 3 bases, with 17 bases between them. The CDR3 loop reads CASSDKTSPYYEQYF. The CDR3 DNA reads as TGTGCCAGCAGCGACAAGACTAGTCCCTACTACGAGCAGTACTTC. The entire variable domain, with the rest obtained from reference TRBV5-4 and TRBJ2-7, is as follows: ETGVTQSPTHLIKTRGQQVTLRCSSQSGHNTVSWYQQALGQGPQFIFQYYREEENGRGNFPPRFSGLQFPNYSSELNVNALELDDSALYLCASSDKTSPYYEQYFGPGTRLTVT.